This TCR beta chain was sequenced in a study of blood T cell repertoires in COVID-19. Germline loops: CDR1 MNHEY, CDR2 SVGEGT. This CDR3 has 11 amino acids. The V and J ends lost 5 bases and 8 bases respectively, with 6 bases between them. TCRdb's copy holds only in-frame clones and misses some; the assay was immunoSEQ multiplex PCR. This repertoire shows around 29,000 clones, roughly 80% found once; its top ten account for roughly 7.5%. The genes are TRBV6-2 or TRBV6-3 and TRBJ1-4; no clear D gene. Source material: peripheral blood. This receptor was identified in a woman in her 70s with active or convalescent COVID-19. The CDR3 coding sequence is TGTGCCAGCAGTCAGGCCGAAAAACTGTTTTTT. Protein: CASSQAEKLFF.